This T cell receptor (beta chain) was identified during a study of shared clonotypes between healthy human individuals. About the study: Each donor had three CD4 naive, three CD4 memory, two CD8 naive and one CD8 memory plate.

The assay was immunoSEQ multiplex PCR, and TCRdb's table has in-frame clones only and misses some. The sample contains approximately 1.5 million clones, 95% to 99% of which appear only once. Whole-study results and caveats: What limited the represented genetic and exposure-history diversity was the small number of donors. About 5% was the fraction of naive CD4 clonotypes found shared across a handful of donors. Naive subsets usually exceeded memory subsets in estimated richness.

V dropped 1 base and J dropped 3 bases, with 13 bases sitting between them. From germline, CDR1 is SGHTA and CDR2 FQGNSA. This CDR3 is built from 16 residues. Notes on this clone: Its specificity is not known.

The chain is built from TRBV7-2 and TRBJ1-5, with D possibly matching TRBD1 (5 bases). The sequence was collected from a man aged 30 to 45 in good health. The specimen was naive CD4+ T cells sorted from blood. Indicated subset: CD45RA+ positively selected. The CDR3 is CASSLVGGQFNQPQHF. The CDR3 bases are TGTGCCAGCAGCTTAGTTGGCGGACAATTCAATCAGCCCCAGCATTTT.